This T cell receptor (beta chain) was identified during a study of regulatory T cells in long-lasting Graves disease. Both iRepertoire HTBI primers and Arm-PCR of CDR3 regions were used to build the TCR beta libraries. TCRdb independently ran MiXCR on the multiplex PCR reads; one entry per CDR3 protein. The top ten hold about an eighth of the sample, which has 400,000 to 500,000 distinct CDR3 sequences, under 25% seen once. V dropped 0 bases and J dropped 4 bases, with 16 bases sitting between them. This CDR3 contains 16 residues. Germline values: CDR1 LNHNV, CDR2 YYDKDF (reference sequence). Documented time point: persistent/refractory GD, antithyroid drugs over 5 years with positive TRAb. Preparation of the TCR library used RNA extracted from PBMCs.

The sequence derives from a female donor with Graves disease. This sequence joins TRBV15 and TRBJ2-7; no reliable D call. Sample: peripheral blood mononuclear cells (PBMCs), taken when the disease was refractory, from a patient treated with antithyroid drugs. The chain's CDR3 is CATSRDLSQDVYEQYF. In DNA form, the CDR3 reads TGTGCCACCAGCAGAGATCTTTCGCAGGACGTGTACGAGCAGTACTTC.